The 25 T cell receptor beta chains below were found in one sample sequenced in a study of T cell changes during pregnancy in multiple sclerosis. Generated by immunoSEQ multiplex PCR, the TCRdb table keeps only in-frame clones and is missing some. This table has more than 70,000 clones, 93% appearing once. The source was peripheral blood, collected in the second trimester of pregnancy. All receptors derive from a female donor with multiple sclerosis, enrolled in a pregnancy study.

The chain employs TRBV2 and TRBJ2-3, with D perhaps matching TRBD2 (5 bases). Germline CDR1 and CDR2: SNHLY and FYNNEI. CDR3 size: 11 residues. The ends were cut back, 6 bases at V and 4 bases at J, with 5 bases in the middle. This chain's CDR3 is CASRGADTQYF. The CDR3 DNA follows: TGTGCCAGCAGGGGAGCAGATACGCAGTATTTT.

The chain couples TRBV14 to TRBJ1-1; TRBD1 is a possible D gene (5 bases). The germline V gene has CDR1 SGHDN and CDR2 FVKESK. Between the trimmed V and J ends, which lost 1 base and 4 bases, there was a span of 10 bases. The CDR3 consists of 14 residues. CDR3 nucleotide sequence: TGTGCCAGCAGCCAAGGGGGCGGGAGCACTGAAGCTTTCTTT. It translates to CASSQGGGSTEAFF.

This chain connects TRBV4-1 to TRBJ1-1, with D unresolved. The V gene lost 2 bases and the J gene lost 5 bases, with 9 bases spanning the gap. The CDR3 totals 13 residues. Germline assignment: CDR1 MGHRA and CDR2 YSYEKL. CDR3: CASSQTFGTEAFF. The DNA for the CDR3 is TGCGCCAGCAGCCAAACCTTCGGGACTGAAGCTTTCTTT.

The V call is TRBV4-1, the J call TRBJ2-4, with D perhaps TRBD2 (5 bases). Trimming left V 4 bases short and J 8 bases short, with 18 bases between. CDR1 is MGHRA and CDR2 is YSYEKL in the germline V gene. CDR3 length: 15 residues. DNA of the CDR3: TGCGCCAGCAGCCTACAGCCTTTACCGAGGGACATTCAGTACTTC. It is translated as CASSLQPLPRDIQYF.

J is TRBJ1-2 and V is TRBV15; D unresolved. With 0 bases removed from V and 5 bases from J, the gap between germline ends came to 16 bases. Germline lookup yields CDR1 LNHNV and CDR2 YYDKDF (reference sequence). The CDR3 length is 16 residues. The CDR3 protein is CATSRDREEGIYGYTF. DNA of the CDR3: TGTGCCACCAGCAGAGATCGGGAGGAAGGGATTTATGGCTACACCTTC.

The J gene is TRBJ2-7, the V gene TRBV11-2; D might be TRBD1 (5 bases). Germline V lookup: CDR1 SGHAT, CDR2 FQNNGV. This CDR3 comprises 14 residues. V lost 1 base, J lost 0 bases, and 7 bases lay in between. The CDR3 is CASSLATASYEQYF. The CDR3 region has the DNA TGTGCCAGCAGCTTAGCGACAGCCTCCTACGAGCAGTACTTC.

CDR3 protein: CAWRNRANTEAFF. DNA of the CDR3: TGTGCCTGGAGAAACAGGGCGAACACTGAAGCTTTCTTT. The J gene is TRBJ1-1, the V gene TRBV30, with D maybe TRBD1 (6 bases). Germline V CDR1 and CDR2: GTSNPN, SVGIG (reference sequence). The CDR3 loop spans 13 amino acids. V was clipped by 3 bases and J by 1 base, with 9 bases between them.

The chain recombines TRBV18 with TRBJ2-5; TRBD1 agrees at 8 bases. CDR3 length equals 15 residues. V lost 3 bases to trimming and J lost 4 bases; unmatched junction nucleotides: 7. CDR1 and CDR2 from the germline V gene are KGHSH and LQKENI. The CDR3 region is CASSPRTGMPETQYF. The CDR3 DNA sequence: TGTGCCAGCTCACCTCGGACAGGGATGCCAGAGACCCAGTACTTC. Supplemented by reference TRBV18 and TRBJ2-5, the full variable domain reads NAGVMQNPRHLVRRRGQEARLRCSPMKGHSHVYWYRQLPEEGLKFMVYLQKENIIDESGMPKERFSAEFPKEGPSILRIQQVVRGDSAAYFCASSPRTGMPETQYFGPGTRLLVL.

The chain recombines TRBV18 with TRBJ1-5, with a tentative D call TRBD1 (6 bases). Trimming left V 3 bases short and J 6 bases short, with 18 bases between. CDR3 size: 16 residues. Per the germline V gene, CDR1 is KGHSH and CDR2 is LQKENI. CDR3 DNA sequence: TGTGCCAGCTCACCTCGGGCGCAGGGGTCGGGTCAGCCCCAGCATTTT. Its translation: CASSPRAQGSGQPQHF.

The chain recombines TRBV18 with TRBJ1-1; the match to TRBD1 covers 9 bases. The CDR3 spans 17 residues. With V trimmed by 0 bases and J by 3 bases, 8 bases remained unmatched. CDR1 is KGHSH and CDR2 is LQKENI in the germline V gene. CDR3 residues: CASSPPLAWTGDTEAFF. CDR3 nucleotide sequence: TGTGCCAGCTCACCACCCCTGGCCTGGACAGGGGACACTGAAGCTTTCTTT.

This sequence joins TRBV30 and TRBJ2-2; maybe TRBD2 (5 bases). Germline CDR1 GTSNPN, CDR2 SVGIG (reference sequence). Trimming took 1 base from V and 6 from J, leaving 9 bases between them. The CDR3 runs to 13 residues. The chain's CDR3 is CAWSGNGAGELFF. The CDR3, as DNA: TGTGCCTGGAGTGGGAACGGGGCCGGGGAGCTGTTTTTT.

The chain recombines TRBV7-3 with TRBJ1-2; the D is unclear. V was pared by 4 bases and J by 0 bases, with 15 bases between. CDR1 and CDR2 from the germline V gene are SGHTA and FQGTGA. The CDR3 runs to 16 residues. DNA for the CDR3: TGTGCCAGCAGCTCCTCCGGGGTCGGACCTAACTATGGCTACACCTTC. This codes for CASSSSGVGPNYGYTF.

The rearrangement joins TRBV9 to TRBJ1-2; 7 nucleotides agree with TRBD1. The germline CDR1 and CDR2 sequences are SGDLS and YYNGEE. Trimming took 3 bases from V and 8 from J; bases not matched to a gene: 4. The CDR3 runs 12 residues. CDR3 DNA: TGTGCCAGCAGCGCCACAGGGGAAGGCTACACCTTC. Protein sequence: CASSATGEGYTF. Supplemented by reference TRBV9 and TRBJ1-2, the full variable domain reads DSGVTQTPKHLITATGQRVTLRCSPRSGDLSVYWYQQSLDQGLQFLIQYYNGEERAKGNILERFSAQQFPDLHSELNLSSLELGDSALYFCASSATGEGYTFGSGTRLTVV.

The rearrangement uses TRBV10-3 and TRBJ1-1, with a possible D match to TRBD1 (5 bases). CDR1 is ENHRY and CDR2 is SYGVKD in the germline V gene. This CDR3 region has 12 residues. V lost 4 bases, J lost 7 bases, and 10 bases lay in between. CDR3 sequence (DNA): TGTGCCATCAGTGGGGACTTAGGTGAAGCTTTCTTT. Translating it yields CAISGDLGEAFF.

The chain joins TRBV15 to TRBJ2-1; a weak D match, TRBD2 (6 bases). The germline CDR1 and CDR2 sequences are LNHNV and YYDKDF (reference sequence). This CDR3 has 14 residues. V shed 1 base and J shed 8 bases, with 12 bases lying between them. The CDR3 protein is CATSRVELAHEQFF. CDR3 coding DNA: TGTGCCACCAGCAGAGTGGAGCTAGCGCATGAGCAGTTCTTC. Full variable domain (remainder filled in from reference TRBV15 and TRBJ2-1): DAMVIQNPRYQVTQFGKPVTLSCSQTLNHNVMYWYQQKSSQAPKLLFHYYDKDFNNEADTPDNFQSRRPNTSFCFLDIRSPGLGDTAMYLCATSRVELAHEQFFGPGTRLTVL.

J is TRBJ1-3 and V is TRBV7-3; 8 bases fit TRBD1. Germline values: CDR1 SGHTA, CDR2 FQGTGA. With 6 bases clipped from V and 0 bases from J, the junction kept 10 bases outside the gene matches. The CDR3 spans 17 residues. CDR3 coding DNA: TGTGCCAGCAGACCGGGACAGGTGATTCTCTCTGGAAACACCATATATTTT. As protein: CASRPGQVILSGNTIYF.

J is TRBJ2-5 and V is TRBV27; no clear D. The V end lost 2 bases, the J end lost 2 bases, and 15 bases lay between the germline ends. The CDR3 length is 16 residues. Germline CDR1 and CDR2: MNHEY and SMNVEV (reference sequence). CDR3 amino acids: CASSLNGEIPQETQYF. The CDR3 DNA reads TGTGCCAGCAGTTTAAACGGAGAAATACCACAAGAGACCCAGTACTTC.

The J gene is TRBJ2-5, the V gene TRBV5-6; 14 positions agree with TRBD2. The CDR3 is made up of 17 amino acids. Germline CDR1 and CDR2: SGHDT and YYEEEE. V lost 3 bases and J lost 2; bases outside the gene matches: 6. CDR3: CASSSGTSGGKQETQYF. The CDR3 nucleotides are TGTGCCAGCAGCTCCGGGACTAGCGGGGGTAAACAAGAGACCCAGTACTTC.

The chain is built from TRBV2 and TRBJ1-2; D perhaps matches TRBD1 (6 bases). In germline, CDR1 is SNHLY, CDR2 FYNNEI. Trimming took 0 bases from V and 11 from J, leaving 28 bases between them. The CDR3 sequence is 18 residues long. The chain's CDR3 is CASSEAVSGTRGTWAYTF. CDR3 DNA sequence: TGTGCCAGCAGTGAAGCTGTGTCAGGGACAAGGGGAACATGGGCTTACACCTTC.

The chain joins TRBV10-3 to TRBJ2-2; 16 bases match TRBD2. V lost 3 bases to trimming and J lost 3 bases; unmatched junction nucleotides: 7. This CDR3 has 19 amino acids. Germline V gives CDR1 ENHRY, CDR2 SYGVKD. Here the CDR3 DNA reads TGTGCCATCAGTGAACCGGGACTAGCGGGGGGGCCGGACACCGGGGAGCTGTTTTTT. Protein product: CAISEPGLAGGPDTGELFF.

The genes are TRBV19 and TRBJ1-1, with unresolved D. CDR3 length: 15 amino acids. The germline V and J ends were trimmed by 7 bases and 6 bases, with 21 bases remaining between them. Germline CDR1 LNHDA, CDR2 SQIVND (reference sequence). For the CDR3, the DNA is TGTGCCAGTACCAAAAGGTTGAGGGTGCCCGCTGAAGCTTTCTTT. It yields the protein CASTKRLRVPAEAFF.

The chain carries TRBV6-4 and TRBJ1-1; 7 nucleotides align to TRBD1. CDR1 MRHNA and CDR2 SNTAGT come from the germline V gene. The V segment lost 4 bases and the J segment 7 bases; nucleotides outside the gene matches: 6. The CDR3 has 13 residues. CDR3 nucleotide sequence: TGTGCCAGCAGTGCCGGGACAGAGCGTGAAGCTTTCTTT. This codes for CASSAGTEREAFF.

Regarding this clone: The junction shows a germline mismatch at one end, possibly a read error. The chain has TRBV15 and TRBJ2-2; D gene uncertain. The CDR3 loop spans 14 amino acids. Germline CDR1 LNHNV, CDR2 YYDKDF (reference sequence). Here the CDR3 DNA reads TGTGCCACCAGAAGAGCCGGTGACACCGGGGAGCTGTTTTTT. Its protein product is CATRRAGDTGELFF.

This clone was picked up one time. The J gene is TRBJ2-1, the V gene TRBV5-6; TRBD1 matches 7 bases. The V segment lost 0 bases and the J segment 9 bases; nucleotides outside the gene matches: 6. The CDR3 covers 14 residues. Germline loops: CDR1 SGHDT, CDR2 YYEEEE. The CDR3 nucleotides are TGTGCCAGCAGCTTGGGACAGGGACCGGCTGAGCAGTTCTTC. Translation: CASSLGQGPAEQFF.

The chain uses TRBV30 and TRBJ1-1; D is possibly TRBD1 (6 bases). Germline V gene lookup returns CDR1 GTSNPN and CDR2 SVGIG (reference sequence). V was pared by 3 bases and J by 5 bases, with 10 bases between. The CDR3 consists of 12 residues. CDR3 loop: CAWRGQPTEAFF. CDR3 nucleotide sequence: TGTGCCTGGAGAGGACAGCCAACTGAAGCTTTCTTT.